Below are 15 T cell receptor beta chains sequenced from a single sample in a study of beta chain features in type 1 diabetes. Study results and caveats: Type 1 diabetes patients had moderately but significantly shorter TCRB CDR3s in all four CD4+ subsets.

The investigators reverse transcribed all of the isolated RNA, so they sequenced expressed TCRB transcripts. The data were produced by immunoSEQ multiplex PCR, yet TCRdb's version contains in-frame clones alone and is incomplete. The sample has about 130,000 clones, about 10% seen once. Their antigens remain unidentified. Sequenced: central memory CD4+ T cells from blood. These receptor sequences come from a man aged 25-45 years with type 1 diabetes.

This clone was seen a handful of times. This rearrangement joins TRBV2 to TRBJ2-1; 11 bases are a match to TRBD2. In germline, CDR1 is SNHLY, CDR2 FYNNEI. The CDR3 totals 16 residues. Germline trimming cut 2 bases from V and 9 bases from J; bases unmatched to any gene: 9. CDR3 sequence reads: CASSEIGLAGGSEQFF. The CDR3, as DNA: TGTGCCAGCAGTGAAATTGGTCTAGCGGGGGGAAGTGAGCAGTTCTTC.

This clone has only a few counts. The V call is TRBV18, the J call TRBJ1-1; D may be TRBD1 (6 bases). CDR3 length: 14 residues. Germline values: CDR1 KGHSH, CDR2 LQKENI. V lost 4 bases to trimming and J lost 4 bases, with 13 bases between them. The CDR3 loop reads CASSQWTVRTEAFF. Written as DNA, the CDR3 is TGTGCCAGCTCACAGTGGACAGTGCGCACTGAAGCTTTCTTT.

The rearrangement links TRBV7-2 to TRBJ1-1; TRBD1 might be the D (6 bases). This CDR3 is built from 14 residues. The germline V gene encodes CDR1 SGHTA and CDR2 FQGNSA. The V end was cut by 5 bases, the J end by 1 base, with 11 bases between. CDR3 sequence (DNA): TGTGCCAGCAGCCCGGGGGGGCGGAACACTGAAGCTTTCTTT. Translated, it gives CASSPGGRNTEAFF. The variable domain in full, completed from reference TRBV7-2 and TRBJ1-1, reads GAGVSQSPSNKVTEKGKDVELRCDPISGHTALYWYRQSLGQGLEFLIYFQGNSAPDKSGLPSDRFSAERTGGSVSTLTIQRTQQEDSAVYLCASSPGGRNTEAFFGQGTRLTVV.

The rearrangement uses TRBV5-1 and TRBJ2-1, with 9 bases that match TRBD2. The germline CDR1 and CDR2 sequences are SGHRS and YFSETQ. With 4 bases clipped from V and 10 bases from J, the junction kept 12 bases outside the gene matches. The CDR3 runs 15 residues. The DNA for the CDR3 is TGCGCCAGCAGCCCGACTAGCGGCCCCCTGGGGGAGCAGTTCTTC. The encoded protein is CASSPTSGPLGEQFF.

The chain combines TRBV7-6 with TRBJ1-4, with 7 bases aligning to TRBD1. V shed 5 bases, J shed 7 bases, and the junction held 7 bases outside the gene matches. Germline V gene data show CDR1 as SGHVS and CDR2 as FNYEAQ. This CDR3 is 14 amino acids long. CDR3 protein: CASSQGDWGEKLFF. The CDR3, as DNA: TGTGCCAGCAGCCAGGGGGACTGGGGTGAAAAACTGTTTTTT. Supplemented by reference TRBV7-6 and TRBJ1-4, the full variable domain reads GAGVSQSPRYKVTKRGQDVALRCDPISGHVSLYWYRQALGQGPEFLTYFNYEAQQDKSGLPNDRFSAERPEGSISTLTIQRTEQRDSAMYRCASSQGDWGEKLFFGSGTQLSVL.

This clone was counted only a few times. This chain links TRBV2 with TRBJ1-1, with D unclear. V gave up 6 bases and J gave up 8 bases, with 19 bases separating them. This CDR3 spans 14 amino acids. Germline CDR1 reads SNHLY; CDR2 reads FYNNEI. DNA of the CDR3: TGTGCCAGCAGGGATTTCTTTAGGAGTCGGGAAGCTTTCTTT. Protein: CASRDFFRSREAFF. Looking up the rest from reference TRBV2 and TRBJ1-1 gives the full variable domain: EPEVTQTPSHQVTQMGQEVILRCVPISNHLYFYWYRQILGQKVEFLVSFYNNEISEKSEIFDDQFSVERPDGSNFTLKIRSTKLEDSAMYFCASRDFFRSREAFFGQGTRLTVV.

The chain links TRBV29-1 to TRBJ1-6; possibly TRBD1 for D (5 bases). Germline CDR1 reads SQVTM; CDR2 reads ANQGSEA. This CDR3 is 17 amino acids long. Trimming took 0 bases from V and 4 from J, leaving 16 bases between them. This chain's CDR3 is CSVEDIFTGVYNSPLHF. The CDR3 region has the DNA TGCAGCGTTGAAGATATATTCACAGGCGTTTATAATTCACCCCTCCACTTT.

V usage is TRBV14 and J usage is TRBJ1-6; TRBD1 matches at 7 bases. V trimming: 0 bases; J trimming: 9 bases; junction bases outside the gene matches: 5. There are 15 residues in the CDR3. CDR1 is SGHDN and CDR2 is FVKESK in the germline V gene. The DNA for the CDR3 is TGTGCCAGCAGCCAAGAAAGGGGGCTGGGTTCACCCCTCCACTTT. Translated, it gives CASSQERGLGSPLHF. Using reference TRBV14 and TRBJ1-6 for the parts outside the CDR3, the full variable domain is EAGVTQFPSHSVIEKGQTVTLRCDPISGHDNLYWYRRVMGKEIKFLLHFVKESKQDESGMPNNRFLAERTGGTYSTLKVQPAELEDSGVYFCASSQERGLGSPLHFGNGTRLTVT.

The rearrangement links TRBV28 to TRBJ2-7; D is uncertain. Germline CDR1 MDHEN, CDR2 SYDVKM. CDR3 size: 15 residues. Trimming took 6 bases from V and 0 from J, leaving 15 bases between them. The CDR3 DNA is TGTGCCAGCAGAGGCTCCGGAGTGGGCTCCTACGAGCAGTACTTC. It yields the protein CASRGSGVGSYEQYF. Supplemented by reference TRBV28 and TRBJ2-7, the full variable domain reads DVKVTQSSRYLVKRTGEKVFLECVQDMDHENMFWYRQDPGLGLRLIYFSYDVKMKEKGDIPEGYSVSREKKERFSLILESASTNQTSMYLCASRGSGVGSYEQYFGPGTRLTVT.

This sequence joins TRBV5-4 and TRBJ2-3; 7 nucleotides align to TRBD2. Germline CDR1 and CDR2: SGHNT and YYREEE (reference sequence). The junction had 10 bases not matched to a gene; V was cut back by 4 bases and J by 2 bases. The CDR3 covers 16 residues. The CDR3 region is CASSLLVGGVTDTQYF. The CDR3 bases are TGTGCCAGCAGCCTACTGGTGGGGGGGGTCACAGATACGCAGTATTTT.

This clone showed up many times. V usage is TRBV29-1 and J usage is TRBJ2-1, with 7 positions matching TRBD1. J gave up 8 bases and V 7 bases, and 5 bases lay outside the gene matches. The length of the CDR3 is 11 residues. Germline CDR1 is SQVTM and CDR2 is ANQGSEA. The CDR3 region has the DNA TGCAGCGAGCAAACAGGGGATGAGCAGTTCTTC. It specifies CSEQTGDEQFF.

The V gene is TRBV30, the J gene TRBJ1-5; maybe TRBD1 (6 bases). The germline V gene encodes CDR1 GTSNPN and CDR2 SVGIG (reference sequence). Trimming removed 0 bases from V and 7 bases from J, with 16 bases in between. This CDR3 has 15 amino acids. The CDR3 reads CAWSVGDILYQPQHF. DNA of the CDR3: TGTGCCTGGAGTGTAGGGGACATATTGTACCAGCCCCAGCATTTT. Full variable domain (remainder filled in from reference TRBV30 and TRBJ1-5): SQTIHQWPATLVQPVGSPLSLECTVEGTSNPNLYWYRQAAGRGLQLLFYSVGIGQISSEVPQNLSASRPQDRQFILSSKKLLLSDSGFYLCAWSVGDILYQPQHFGDGTRLSIL.

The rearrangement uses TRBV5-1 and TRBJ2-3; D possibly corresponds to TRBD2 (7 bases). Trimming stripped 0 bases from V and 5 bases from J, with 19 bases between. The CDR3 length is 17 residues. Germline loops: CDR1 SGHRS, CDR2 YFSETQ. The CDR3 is CASSLEFGGGRGDTQYF. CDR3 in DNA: TGCGCCAGCAGCTTGGAGTTCGGCGGGGGCCGGGGAGATACGCAGTATTTT.

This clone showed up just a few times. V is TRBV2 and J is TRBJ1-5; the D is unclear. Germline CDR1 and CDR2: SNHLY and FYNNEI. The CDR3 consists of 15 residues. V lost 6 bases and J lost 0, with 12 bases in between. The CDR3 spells CASSLQRNSNQPQHF. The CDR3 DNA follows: TGTGCCAGCAGCCTACAGAGAAATAGCAATCAGCCCCAGCATTTT.

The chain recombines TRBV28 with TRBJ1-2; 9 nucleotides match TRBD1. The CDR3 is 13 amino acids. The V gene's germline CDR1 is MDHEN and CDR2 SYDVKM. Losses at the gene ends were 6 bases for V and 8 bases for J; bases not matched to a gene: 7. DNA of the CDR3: TGTGCCAGCAGGCCGGGACAGGGTCAGGGCTACACCTTC. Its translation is CASRPGQGQGYTF.